The 22 T cell receptor beta chains given below trace back to one sample, sequenced in a study of cytomegalovirus exposure and HLA in healthy donors. The PCR employed 60 Vbeta primers together with 13 Jbeta primers. Assay: immunoSEQ multiplex PCR; the TCRdb copy retains only in-frame clones and omits some. The repertoire holds about 170,000 clones, with 60% to 80% as singletons. The material sequenced was PBMCs. These TCRs come from a female donor in good health and CMV-seronegative.

This chain joins TRBV11-2 and TRBJ1-4; TRBD1 might be the D (6 bases). The CDR3 totals 15 residues. The germline CDR1 and CDR2 sequences are SGHAT and FQNNGV. Trimming shortened V by 5 bases and J by 8 bases, and 18 bases separated the two germline ends. CDR3 sequence: CASSAAGGRREKLFF. Here the CDR3 DNA reads TGTGCCAGCAGCGCTGCCGGGGGGCGGAGAGAAAAACTGTTTTTT.

This chain uses TRBV6-5 with TRBJ1-5, with 7 nucleotides matching TRBD1. Germline lookup yields CDR1 MNHEY and CDR2 SVGAGI. V lost 5 bases to trimming and J lost 5 bases; unmatched junction nucleotides: 9. This CDR3 has 15 residues. The CDR3 is CASSPSTGPDQPQHF. CDR3 bases: TGTGCCAGCAGTCCCTCGACAGGGCCTGATCAGCCCCAGCATTTT.

This chain links TRBV7-9 with TRBJ2-1, with TRBD2 identical over 12 bases. V dropped 0 bases and J dropped 9; count of bases not matched to a gene: 3. The germline V gene has CDR1 SEHNR and CDR2 FQNEAQ (reference sequence). The CDR3 is 15 residues long. The CDR3 loop is CASSLAASGRVEQFF. CDR3 in DNA: TGTGCCAGCAGCTTAGCAGCTAGCGGGAGGGTTGAGCAGTTCTTC.

The gene calls are TRBV19 and TRBJ2-1, with 14 bases that match TRBD2. Germline CDR1 LNHDA, CDR2 SQIVND (reference sequence). The CDR3 runs to 15 residues. Trimming at V came to 10 bases and at J to 7 bases, leaving 9 bases not matched to a gene. The CDR3 is CAIIMGLAGENEQFF. In DNA form, the CDR3 reads TGTGCCATAATCATGGGACTAGCGGGAGAAAATGAGCAGTTCTTC. Variable domain in full (rest from reference TRBV19 and TRBJ2-1): DGGITQSPKYLFRKEGQNVTLSCEQNLNHDAMYWYRQDPGQGLRLIYYSQIVNDFQKGDIAEGYSVSREKKESFPLTVTSAQKNPTAFYLCAIIMGLAGENEQFFGPGTRLTVL.

This clone appeared once. The chain is built from TRBV19 and TRBJ1-1; weak D call: TRBD1 (5 bases). CDR3 length: 19 residues. Per the germline V gene, CDR1 is LNHDA and CDR2 is SQIVND (reference sequence). V lost 1 base, J lost 1 base, and 22 bases lay in between. CDR3 region: CASSIADPWGRAKNTEAFF. The CDR3 DNA reads as TGTGCCAGTAGTATAGCCGACCCTTGGGGCAGGGCGAAGAACACTGAAGCTTTCTTT.

This chain links TRBV7-3 with TRBJ1-4; D might be TRBD1 (5 bases). The CDR3 has 15 residues. Trimming took 2 bases from V and 8 from J, leaving 15 bases between them. Germline V lookup: CDR1 SGHTA, CDR2 FQGTGA. The CDR3 DNA sequence: TGTGCCAGCAGCTTAGGAGGGGATGTAACCGAAAAACTGTTTTTT. Its protein is CASSLGGDVTEKLFF.

V is TRBV27 and J is TRBJ2-7; D is unclear. The CDR3 is 15 residues long. Germline-derived CDR1 and CDR2 are MNHEY and SMNVEV (reference sequence). Deletions cut 6 bases from V and 0 bases from J, with 15 bases between. The CDR3 protein is CASSPLGMSSYEQYF. The CDR3, as DNA: TGTGCCAGCAGCCCTTTGGGCATGAGCTCCTACGAGCAGTACTTC.

This chain joins TRBV19 and TRBJ2-3; TRBD2 agrees at 8 bases. The CDR3 consists of 14 residues. V was pared by 7 bases and J by 4 bases, with 7 bases of the junction left unmatched. Germline V gene lookup returns CDR1 LNHDA and CDR2 SQIVND (reference sequence). The CDR3 loop reads CASTWGLGADTQYF. CDR3 sequence (DNA): TGTGCCAGTACCTGGGGACTAGGCGCAGATACGCAGTATTTT.

This rearrangement joins TRBV7-2 to TRBJ1-5; TRBD1 aligns across 9 bases. CDR1 is SGHTA, CDR2 FQGNSA, per germline. Germline trimming cut 1 base from V and 6 bases from J; bases unmatched to any gene: 4. The CDR3 consists of 15 residues. CDR3 in DNA: TGTGCCAGCAGCTTAGAAGGACAGGGGTTTCAGCCCCAGCATTTT. It yields the protein CASSLEGQGFQPQHF. The whole variable domain, filled in from reference TRBV7-2 and TRBJ1-5, reads GAGVSQSPSNKVTEKGKDVELRCDPISGHTALYWYRQSLGQGLEFLIYFQGNSAPDKSGLPSDRFSAERTGGSVSTLTIQRTQQEDSAVYLCASSLEGQGFQPQHFGDGTRLSIL.

Only a few counts were recorded for this clone. This sequence joins TRBV6-4 and TRBJ2-3; TRBD2 agrees at 13 bases. The germline V gene encodes CDR1 MRHNA and CDR2 SNTAGT. The J segment lost 4 bases and the V segment lost 5 bases, leaving 0 bases of the junction unmatched. The CDR3 totals 14 residues. The CDR3 DNA reads as TGTGCCAGCAGTACTAGCGGGGGGGCAGATACGCAGTATTTT. Its translation is CASSTSGGADTQYF.

This rearrangement joins TRBV5-4 to TRBJ2-3, with TRBD2 identical over 7 bases. J was trimmed by 4 bases and V by 0 bases; bases with no gene match: 8. The CDR3 covers 16 residues. Germline CDR1 is SGHNT and CDR2 is YYREEE (reference sequence). CDR3 DNA: TGTGCCAGCAGCTTGGCGCCGCGCGGGGGATCAGATACGCAGTATTTT. It encodes CASSLAPRGGSDTQYF.

This rearrangement joins TRBV28 to TRBJ1-2; no clear D gene. Germline CDR1 reads MDHEN; CDR2 reads SYDVKM. CDR3 length: 13 amino acids. V was clipped by 6 bases and J by 5 bases, with 13 bases between them. The CDR3 nucleotides are TGTGCCAGCAGCCTTGGGCCGGGGTATGGCTACACCTTC. Amino acids: CASSLGPGYGYTF.

The chain combines TRBV10-3 with TRBJ1-5; D ambiguous. Germline V gene sequence: CDR1 ENHRY, CDR2 SYGVKD. V was shortened by 4 bases and J by 4 bases, with 5 bases between the two germline ends. This CDR3 is built from 12 residues. The chain's CDR3 is CAISAVNQPQHF. The CDR3 DNA sequence: TGTGCCATCAGTGCTGTAAATCAGCCCCAGCATTTT.

This CDR3 reads CASRKGQRDTEAFF. The CDR3 bases are TGTGCCAGTCGTAAGGGACAGAGGGACACTGAAGCTTTCTTT. The chain carries TRBV6-6 and TRBJ1-1, with TRBD1 identical over 7 bases. The CDR3 has 14 residues. CDR1 MNHNY and CDR2 SVGAGI come from the germline V gene (reference sequence). The V and J ends lost 9 bases and 3 bases, in that order; junction bases with no gene match: 10.

The chain carries TRBV5-4 and TRBJ2-7; 8 positions agree with TRBD2. CDR1 SGHNT and CDR2 YYREEE come from the germline V gene (reference sequence). This CDR3 region has 12 residues. V was clipped by 3 bases and J by 11 bases; unmatched bases: 7. CDR3 coding DNA: TGTGCCAGCAGCTCCCCAGCGGGAGAAGAGTACTTC. As protein: CASSSPAGEEYF.

This clone occurred a few times. The chain recombines TRBV5-6 with TRBJ2-7, with TRBD2 matching 11 bases. CDR1 and CDR2 from the germline V gene are SGHDT and YYEEEE. V dropped 2 bases and J dropped 1; count of bases not matched to a gene: 5. This CDR3 contains 16 residues. CDR3 amino acids: CASSLPGLAVSYEQYF. CDR3 bases: TGTGCCAGCAGCTTACCGGGACTAGCGGTTTCCTACGAGCAGTACTTC.

The gene calls are TRBV4-1 and TRBJ1-2; perhaps TRBD1 as D (6 bases). CDR3 size: 14 residues. V was clipped by 2 bases and J by 7 bases, with 14 bases between them. CDR1 is MGHRA and CDR2 is YSYEKL in the germline V gene. This CDR3 is CASSQPDRRSGYTF. CDR3 nucleotide sequence: TGCGCCAGCAGCCAACCTGACAGGAGGTCTGGCTACACCTTC.

The J gene is TRBJ2-2, the V gene TRBV2; D is ambiguous. The ends were cut back, 4 bases at V and 7 bases at J, with 10 bases in the middle. The CDR3 is 13 residues long. Germline V gene lookup returns CDR1 SNHLY and CDR2 FYNNEI. CDR3 amino acids: CASSVTVSGELFF. CDR3 in DNA: TGTGCCAGCAGTGTTACTGTAAGCGGGGAGCTGTTTTTT.

The chain is built from TRBV7-3 and TRBJ2-1; D is undetermined. The CDR3 length is 13 residues. Trimming cost V 3 bases and J 4 bases, with 7 bases left between them. Germline V lookup: CDR1 SGHTA, CDR2 FQGTGA. The DNA of the CDR3 is TGTGCCAGCAGCTTTGACACTTACAATGAGCAGTTCTTC. Translating it yields CASSFDTYNEQFF. The complete variable domain, with remaining parts taken from reference TRBV7-3 and TRBJ2-1, reads GAGVSQTPSNKVTEKGKYVELRCDPISGHTALYWYRQSLGQGPEFLIYFQGTGAADDSGLPNDRFFAVRPEGSVSTLKIQRTERGDSAVYLCASSFDTYNEQFFGPGTRLTVL.

This sequence joins TRBV6-1 and TRBJ1-1, with D unclear. The V gene lost 0 bases and the J gene lost 11 bases, with 16 bases spanning the gap. This CDR3 spans 14 amino acids. CDR1 is MNHNS, CDR2 SASEGT, per germline. This CDR3 is CASSEAATGYGAFF. CDR3 DNA: TGTGCCAGCAGTGAAGCAGCAACGGGATACGGGGCTTTCTTT.

This clone was observed a few times. The chain carries TRBV9 and TRBJ2-3; 7 bases are a match to TRBD2. V shed 0 bases, J shed 6 bases, and the junction held 10 bases outside the gene matches. This CDR3 comprises 16 residues. Germline V gives CDR1 SGDLS, CDR2 YYNGEE. The CDR3 nucleotides read TGTGCCAGCAGCGTAGGACTAGCTCAAACATACGATACGCAGTATTTT. Its protein is CASSVGLAQTYDTQYF. The full variable domain, completed using reference TRBV9 and TRBJ2-3, is DSGVTQTPKHLITATGQRVTLRCSPRSGDLSVYWYQQSLDQGLQFLIQYYNGEERAKGNILERFSAQQFPDLHSELNLSSLELGDSALYFCASSVGLAQTYDTQYFGPGTRLTVL.

This chain uses TRBV10-3 with TRBJ2-3; 15 bases are shared with TRBD2. J was trimmed by 5 bases and V by 7 bases; bases with no gene match: 1. CDR1 and CDR2 (germline): ENHRY, SYGVKD. CDR3 size: 14 residues. The chain's CDR3 is CAIKGLAGGDTQYF. In DNA form, the CDR3 reads TGTGCCATCAAGGGACTAGCGGGGGGAGATACGCAGTATTTT.